These 9 T cell receptor beta chains were all obtained from the same sample, sequenced in a study of technical replicates of blood from several donors. Method: immunoSEQ multiplex PCR; TCRdb's copy keeps in-frame clones and lacks some. The sample lists 70,000 to 90,000 clones, roughly nine tenths occurring once. The sample consisted of T cells isolated from PBMCs. The receptors here all came from a human donor in good health.

V and J are TRBV6-5 and TRBJ2-3; possible D gene TRBD1, 6 bases. V was trimmed by 5 bases and J by 6 bases, leaving 18 bases between them. This CDR3 has 15 amino acids. Germline V gives CDR1 MNHEY, CDR2 SVGAGI. CDR3 nucleotides: TGTGCCAGCAGTAATGAGGACAGTTTTCTGGATACGCAGTATTTT. Encoded protein: CASSNEDSFLDTQYF.

V is TRBV5-1 and J is TRBJ1-2, with a weak D call TRBD1 (6 bases). The CDR3 runs to 14 residues. The germline V gene has CDR1 SGHRS and CDR2 YFSETQ. V was cut by 3 bases and J by 5 bases, with 14 bases left in between. The CDR3 region is CASSWTSGEYGYTF. CDR3 nucleotides: TGCGCCAGCAGCTGGACCTCAGGGGAGTATGGCTACACCTTC.

This chain connects TRBV7-9 to TRBJ2-7, with 11 bases aligning to TRBD2. The CDR3 consists of 15 residues. J lost 5 bases, V lost 1 base, and 4 bases had no gene match. The germline CDR1 and CDR2 sequences are SEHNR and FQNEAQ (reference sequence). The CDR3 region is CASSLDLAGGHEQYF. The CDR3 coding sequence is TGTGCCAGCAGCTTAGACCTAGCGGGGGGCCACGAGCAGTACTTC.

This clone turned up a few times. For the CDR3, the DNA is TGTGCCAGTAGTACTCAGGTACCTGAGCAGTTCTTC. The encoded protein is CASSTQVPEQFF. V is TRBV19 and J is TRBJ2-1; no reliable D call. Germline V CDR1 and CDR2: LNHDA, SQIVND (reference sequence). The CDR3 covers 12 residues. V was trimmed by 4 bases and J by 9 bases, leaving 10 bases between them.

The chain uses TRBV4-1 and TRBJ2-1, with TRBD2 identical over 8 bases. Per the germline V gene, CDR1 is MGHRA and CDR2 is YSYEKL. Trimming took 1 base from V and 0 from J; bases not matched to a gene: 5. This CDR3 contains 17 residues. CDR3 residues: CASSQGSGASSYNEQFF. The CDR3 DNA follows: TGCGCCAGCAGCCAAGGTAGCGGGGCCAGCTCCTACAATGAGCAGTTCTTC.

This clone has only one observation. The rearrangement uses TRBV2 and TRBJ2-3; a possible D gene is TRBD2 (6 bases). In germline, CDR1 is SNHLY, CDR2 FYNNEI. Trimming removed 7 bases at V and 2 bases at J, with 13 bases between. The CDR3 covers 14 residues. CDR3 in amino acids: CASKEGGHTDTQYF. The DNA for the CDR3 is TGTGCCAGCAAGGAGGGCGGCCACACAGATACGCAGTATTTT. Full variable domain (missing parts from reference TRBV2 and TRBJ2-3): EPEVTQTPSHQVTQMGQEVILRCVPISNHLYFYWYRQILGQKVEFLVSFYNNEISEKSEIFDDQFSVERPDGSNFTLKIRSTKLEDSAMYFCASKEGGHTDTQYFGPGTRLTVL.

V usage is TRBV29-1 and J usage is TRBJ1-1, with 8 positions matching TRBD1. CDR3 length: 15 amino acids. The trim removed 6 bases at V and 0 bases at J, leaving 9 bases unmatched. In germline, CDR1 is SQVTM, CDR2 ANQGSEA. The CDR3 sequence is CSVEEWTGMNTEAFF. The CDR3 nucleotides are TGCAGCGTGGAGGAGTGGACAGGGATGAACACTGAAGCTTTCTTT.

V usage is TRBV6-6 and J usage is TRBJ2-1, with 9 bases lining up with TRBD1. The V and J ends lost 6 bases and 5 bases, in that order; junction bases with no gene match: 8. The CDR3 extends over 15 amino acids. CDR1 and CDR2 (germline): MNHNY, SVGAGI (reference sequence). This CDR3 is CASRSTGGSDNEQFF. CDR3 DNA sequence: TGTGCCAGCAGGTCCACAGGGGGCAGCGACAATGAGCAGTTCTTC.

The chain uses TRBV5-1 and TRBJ2-7; TRBD1 might be the D (5 bases). CDR3 size: 12 residues. CDR1 is SGHRS, CDR2 YFSETQ, per germline. The V gene lost 1 base and the J gene lost 4 bases, with 6 bases spanning the gap. The DNA for the CDR3 is TGCGCCAGCAGCTTGAGGGGATACGAGCAGTACTTC. Protein sequence: CASSLRGYEQYF. Complete variable domain (other parts from reference TRBV5-1 and TRBJ2-7): KAGVTQTPRYLIKTRGQQVTLSCSPISGHRSVSWYQQTPGQGLQFLFEYFSETQRNKGNFPGRFSGRQFSNSRSEMNVSTLELGDSALYLCASSLRGYEQYFGPGTRLTVT.